The 8 T cell receptor beta chains in this list originate from one sample, sequenced in a study of blood T cell repertoires in COVID-19. The protocol was immunoSEQ multiplex PCR, while the TCRdb copy is restricted to in-frame clones and leaves out a portion. The table shows some 130,000 clones, with around 87% occurring only once. The sequencing input was peripheral blood. These TCRs come from a woman aged 55-70 years with acute or convalescent COVID-19.

V and J are TRBV5-1 and TRBJ2-5; 8 nucleotides line up with TRBD1. Germline values: CDR1 SGHRS, CDR2 YFSETQ. J was trimmed by 3 bases and V by 5 bases; bases with no gene match: 3. The CDR3 is made up of 13 amino acids. The CDR3 sequence: CASSSGGKETQYF. The CDR3 coding sequence is TGCGCCAGCAGTTCAGGGGGCAAAGAGACCCAGTACTTC.

The gene calls are TRBV7-2 and TRBJ2-7; D perhaps matches TRBD2 (6 bases). V lost 1 base and J lost 7, with 14 bases in between. The CDR3 loop spans 14 amino acids. Germline V gene data show CDR1 as SGHTA and CDR2 as FQGNSA. The CDR3 sequence is CASSLVGGGKEQYF. The CDR3, as DNA: TGTGCCAGCAGCTTAGTGGGAGGCGGGAAGGAGCAGTACTTC.

V is TRBV2 and J is TRBJ1-5, with 7 bases matching TRBD1. The CDR3 contains 16 residues. V shed 1 base and J 7 bases; nucleotides not matched to a gene: 10. CDR1 and CDR2 from the germline V gene are SNHLY and FYNNEI. For the CDR3, the DNA is TGTGCCAGCAGTGAAGTTGGAGACAGGGTGAGGCAGCCCCAGCATTTT. Translating it yields CASSEVGDRVRQPQHF.

The chain uses TRBV10-3 and TRBJ1-5, with 9 bases matching TRBD1. V shed 10 bases and J 7 bases; nucleotides not matched to a gene: 8. The CDR3 loop spans 13 amino acids. Germline values: CDR1 ENHRY, CDR2 SYGVKD. The CDR3 is CATSDRGEQPQHF. CDR3 coding DNA: TGTGCCACCTCAGACAGGGGGGAGCAGCCCCAGCATTTT.

The chain links TRBV12-3 or TRBV12-4 to TRBJ1-1; D possibly corresponds to TRBD1 (5 bases). Trimming removed 5 bases at V and 7 bases at J, with 14 bases between. CDR3 size: 13 residues. The CDR3 loop is CASSAGVPGEAFF. DNA for the CDR3: TGTGCCAGCAGTGCGGGGGTCCCCGGTGAAGCTTTCTTT.

The V gene is TRBV7-3, the J gene TRBJ1-1; 9 bases match TRBD1. With V trimmed by 4 bases and J by 3 bases, 6 bases remained unmatched. The CDR3 has 15 amino acids. Germline-derived CDR1 and CDR2 are SGHTA and FQGTGA. The CDR3 is CASSSGGQGYTEAFF. CDR3 nucleotide sequence: TGTGCCAGCAGCTCAGGGGGACAGGGTTACACTGAAGCTTTCTTT.

The V call is TRBV6-5, the J call TRBJ1-1; D call uncertain. Germline CDR1 is MNHEY and CDR2 is SVGAGI. The CDR3 loop spans 13 amino acids. V was trimmed by 6 bases and J by 0 bases, leaving 8 bases between them. The CDR3 region is CASREVLNTEAFF. DNA of the CDR3: TGTGCCAGCAGAGAGGTTCTGAACACTGAAGCTTTCTTT.

This clone was detected only once. This chain connects TRBV6-5 to TRBJ2-1; 11 positions match TRBD2. Germline CDR1 is MNHEY and CDR2 is SVGAGI. With 4 bases clipped from V and 4 bases from J, the junction kept 6 bases outside the gene matches. The CDR3 contains 16 residues. The CDR3 protein is CASSSLLAGEYNEQFF. In DNA, the CDR3 is TGTGCCAGCAGTTCCCTACTAGCGGGAGAGTACAATGAGCAGTTCTTC.